This TCR beta chain was captured by sequencing in a study of blood T cell repertoires in COVID-19. The assay was immunoSEQ multiplex PCR, and TCRdb's table has in-frame clones only and misses some. The repertoire holds around 300,000 clones, with approximately 90% as singletons. The germline V gene encodes CDR1 SGHDT and CDR2 YYEEEE. The CDR3 is 15 residues long. Losses at the gene ends were 2 bases for V and 2 bases for J; bases not matched to a gene: 5. The sequence came from a man younger than 35 with active or convalescent COVID-19. This chain joins TRBV5-6 and TRBJ1-1; TRBD1 aligns across 8 bases. Sequenced: peripheral blood. As DNA, the CDR3 is TGTGCCAGCAGCTTCAGGGGGCGAGGAAACACTGAAGCTTTCTTT. Translating gives CASSFRGRGNTEAFF.